The 4 T cell receptor beta chains below all came from one sample that was sequenced in a study of cytomegalovirus exposure and HLA in healthy donors. Both 60 Vbeta primers and 13 Jbeta primers went into the PCR. Clones were sequenced by immunoSEQ multiplex PCR, and TCRdb holds only the in-frame ones, with some missing. The sample lists some 200,000 clones, around 80% occurring once. The specimen was PBMCs. These receptors were taken from a man younger than 30 in good health and CMV-seronegative.

The chain is built from TRBV7-6 and TRBJ2-3; 12 positions match TRBD2. CDR3 length equals 16 residues. Losses at the gene ends were 5 bases for V and 6 bases for J; bases not matched to a gene: 9. Germline lookup yields CDR1 SGHVS and CDR2 FNYEAQ. CDR3 nucleotide sequence: TGTGCCAGCAGCGTCCTAGCGGGAGGGCCGGGCGATACGCAGTATTTT. This translates into CASSVLAGGPGDTQYF.

The chain has TRBV19 and TRBJ2-1, with 7 nucleotides matching TRBD2. The length of the CDR3 is 15 residues. Germline V lookup: CDR1 LNHDA, CDR2 SQIVND (reference sequence). J was trimmed by 6 bases and V by 7 bases; bases with no gene match: 12. CDR3: CASNPTGTTLNEQFF. CDR3 sequence (DNA): TGTGCCAGTAATCCTACCGGGACTACCCTCAATGAGCAGTTCTTC.

The chain couples TRBV27 to TRBJ2-7; 7 positions agree with TRBD2. CDR3 length equals 15 residues. CDR1 and CDR2 (germline): MNHEY, SMNVEV (reference sequence). With V trimmed by 3 bases and J by 7 bases, 12 bases remained unmatched. CDR3 sequence reads: CASSFGREYPWEQYF. The CDR3 DNA reads as TGTGCCAGCAGTTTTGGGCGGGAGTATCCTTGGGAGCAGTACTTC.

The chain employs TRBV29-1 and TRBJ2-7; TRBD2 matches 13 bases. Trimming took 5 bases from V and 0 from J; bases not matched to a gene: 4. This CDR3 has 15 residues. Germline V gene data show CDR1 as SQVTM and CDR2 as ANQGSEA. The CDR3 nucleotides read TGCAGCGTTACCGGGACTAGCGGGACCTCCTACGAGCAGTACTTC. Translation: CSVTGTSGTSYEQYF.